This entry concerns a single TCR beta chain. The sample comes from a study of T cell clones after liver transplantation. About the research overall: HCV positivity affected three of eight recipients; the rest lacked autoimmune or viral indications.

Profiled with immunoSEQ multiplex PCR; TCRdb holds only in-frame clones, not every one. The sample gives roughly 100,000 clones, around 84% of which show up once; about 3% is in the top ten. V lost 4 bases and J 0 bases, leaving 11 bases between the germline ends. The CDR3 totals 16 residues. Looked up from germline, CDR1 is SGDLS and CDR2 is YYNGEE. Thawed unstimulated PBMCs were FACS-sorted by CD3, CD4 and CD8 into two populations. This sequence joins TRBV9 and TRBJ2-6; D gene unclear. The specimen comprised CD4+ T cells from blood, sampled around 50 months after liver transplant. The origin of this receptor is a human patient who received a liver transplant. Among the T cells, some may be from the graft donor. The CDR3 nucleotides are TGTGCCAGCAGCTTCTACAGCCCCTCTGGGGCCAACGTCCTGACTTTC. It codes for CASSFYSPSGANVLTF. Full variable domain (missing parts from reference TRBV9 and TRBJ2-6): DSGVTQTPKHLITATGQRVTLRCSPRSGDLSVYWYQQSLDQGLQFLIQYYNGEERAKGNILERFSAQQFPDLHSELNLSSLELGDSALYFCASSFYSPSGANVLTFGAGSRLTVL.